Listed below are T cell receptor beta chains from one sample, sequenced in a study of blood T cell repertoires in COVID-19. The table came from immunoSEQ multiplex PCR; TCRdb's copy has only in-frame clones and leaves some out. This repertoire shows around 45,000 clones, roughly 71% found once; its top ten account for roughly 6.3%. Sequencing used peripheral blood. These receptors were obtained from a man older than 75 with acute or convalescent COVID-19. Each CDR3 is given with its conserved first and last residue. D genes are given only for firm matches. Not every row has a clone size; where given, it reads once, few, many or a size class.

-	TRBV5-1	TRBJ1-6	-	TGCGCCAGCAGCTTGAGACAGGCTGGGGGAAATTCACCCCTCCACTTT	CASSLRQAGGNSPLHF
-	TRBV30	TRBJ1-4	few	TGTGCCTGGGAAGGGAGGGAAAAACTGTTTTTT	CAWEGREKLFF
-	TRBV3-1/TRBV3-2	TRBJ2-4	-	TGTGCCAGCAGCCAAGCCAGGTCCAAAAACATTCAGTACTTC	CASSQARSKNIQYF
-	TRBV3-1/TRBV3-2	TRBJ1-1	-	TGTGCCAGCAGCCAAGTATCGGGGGACACTGAAGCTTTCTTT	CASSQVSGDTEAFF
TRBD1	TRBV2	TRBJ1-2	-	TGTGCCAGCATCGTCCTTCCGGGACTCCAGGGGGATGGCTACACCTTC	CASIVLPGLQGDGYTF
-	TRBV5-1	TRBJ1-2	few	TGCGCCAGCAGGCCCGGACTGACTAACTATGGCTACACCTTC	CASRPGLTNYGYTF
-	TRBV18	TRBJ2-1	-	TGTGCCAGCTCACCCGCCCGGGACTCCTACAATGAGCAGTTCTTC	CASSPARDSYNEQFF
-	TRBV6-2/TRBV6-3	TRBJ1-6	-	TGTGCCAGCAGTTACTCATCGGCCAGGGTAACACCCCTCCACTTT	CASSYSSARVTPLHF
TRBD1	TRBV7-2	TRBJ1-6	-	TGTGCCAGCAGCTCGCCACCCGGGACAGGATCACCCCTCCACTTT	CASSSPPGTGSPLHF
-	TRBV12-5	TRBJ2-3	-	TGTGCTAGTGGCCCGTCCATGGGGGCAGGGACAGATACGCAGTATTTT	CASGPSMGAGTDTQYF
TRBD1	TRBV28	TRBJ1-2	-	TGTGCCAGCAGCCCAGGGGGCCCTAACTATGGCTACACCTTC	CASSPGGPNYGYTF
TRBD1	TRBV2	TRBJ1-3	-	TGTGCCAGCAGCGCTCCCTGGACAGGGGCCAACACCATATATTTT	CASSAPWTGANTIYF
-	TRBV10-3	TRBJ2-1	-	TGTGCCATCAGTGAGTCCGGGACAAGCTACAATGAGCAGTTCTTC	CAISESGTSYNEQFF
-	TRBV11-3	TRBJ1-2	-	TGTGCCAGCAGCTTAGAGGGCTTCGACTATGGCTACACCTTC	CASSLEGFDYGYTF
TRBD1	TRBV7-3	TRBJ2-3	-	TGTGCCAGCAGTCCCGGACAGGGGGCAGATACGCAGTATTTT	CASSPGQGADTQYF
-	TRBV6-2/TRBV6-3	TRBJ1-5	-	TGTGCCAGCAGTTACGCGGGCAGGAACAATCAGCCCCAGCATTTT	CASSYAGRNNQPQHF
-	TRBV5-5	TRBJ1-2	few	TGTGCCAGCAGACCGACAGGAAACTATGGCTACACCTTC	CASRPTGNYGYTF
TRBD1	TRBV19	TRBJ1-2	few	TGTGCCAGTAGTGCTCGGGACAGGGCCTATGGCTACACCTTC	CASSARDRAYGYTF
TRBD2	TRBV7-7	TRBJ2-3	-	TGTGCTAGCAGCTCGTTAGCGGGAAGCACAGATACGCAGTATTTT	CASSSLAGSTDTQYF
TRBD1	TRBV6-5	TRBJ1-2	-	TGTGCCAGCGGGACAGGGCGCGGCTACACCTTC	CASGTGRGYTF
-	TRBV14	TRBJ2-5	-	TGTGCCAGCAGCCCCCGGTCGGGAGCTAGAGAGACCCAGTACTTC	CASSPRSGARETQYF
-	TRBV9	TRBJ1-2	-	TGTGCCAGCAGTCCTGGGGGGGCCGGCTACACCTTC	CASSPGGAGYTF
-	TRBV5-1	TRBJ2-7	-	TGCGCCAGCAGCTTGGGGCCCACAGGGAGCTCCTACGAGCAGTACTTC	CASSLGPTGSSYEQYF